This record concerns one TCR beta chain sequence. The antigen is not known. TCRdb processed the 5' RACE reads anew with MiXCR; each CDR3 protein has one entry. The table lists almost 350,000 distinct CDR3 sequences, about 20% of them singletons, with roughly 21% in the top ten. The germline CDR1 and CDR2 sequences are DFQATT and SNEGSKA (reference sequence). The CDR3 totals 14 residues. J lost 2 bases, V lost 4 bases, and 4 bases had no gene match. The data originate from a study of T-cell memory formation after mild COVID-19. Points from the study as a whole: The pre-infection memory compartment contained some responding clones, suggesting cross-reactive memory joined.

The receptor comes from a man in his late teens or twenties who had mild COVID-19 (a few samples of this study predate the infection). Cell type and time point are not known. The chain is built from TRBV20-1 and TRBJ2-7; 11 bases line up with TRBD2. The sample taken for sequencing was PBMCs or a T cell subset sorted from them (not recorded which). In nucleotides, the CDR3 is TGCAGTGCTATTAGCGGGGGGGCCACCTACGAGCAGTACGTC. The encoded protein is CSAISGGATYEQYV.